This T cell receptor (beta chain) was retrieved from a study of T cells in Graves' hyperthyroidism and ophthalmopathy. Findings of the study overall: Ophthalmopathy was distinguished from stable hyperthyroidism by 13 V-J signatures.

Germline V gene lookup returns CDR1 DFQATT and CDR2 SNEGSKA (reference sequence). V was shortened by 6 bases and J by 2 bases, with 17 bases between the two germline ends. The CDR3 loop spans 15 amino acids. Authors of the study amplified TCR beta CDR3 regions from RNA transcripts. The HTBI primer set drove a first-round RT-PCR of the TCR CDR3. TCRdb ran MiXCR on the multiplex PCR reads and lists one entry per CDR3 protein. Of some 400,000 distinct CDR3 sequences detected, roughly 13% appear once; the ten largest clones hold roughly 20%. Hyperthyroidism, newly diagnosed and lasting under 2 months, affected patients aged 18 to 65. Orbital computed tomography and thyroid ultrasound, together with serum TRAb and thyroxine and clinical symptoms, were used for diagnoses. Turning to this clonotype: What it recognizes is unknown.

The receptor was isolated from a man under 40 with Graves' hyperthyroidism that later progressed to Graves' ophthalmopathy. This chain links TRBV20-1 with TRBJ1-5; D gene ambiguous. Material: blood. The CDR3 coding sequence is TGCAGTGCCCGAAGAATGGGTTTACGCAATCAGCCCCAGCATTTT. Translated: CSARRMGLRNQPQHF.